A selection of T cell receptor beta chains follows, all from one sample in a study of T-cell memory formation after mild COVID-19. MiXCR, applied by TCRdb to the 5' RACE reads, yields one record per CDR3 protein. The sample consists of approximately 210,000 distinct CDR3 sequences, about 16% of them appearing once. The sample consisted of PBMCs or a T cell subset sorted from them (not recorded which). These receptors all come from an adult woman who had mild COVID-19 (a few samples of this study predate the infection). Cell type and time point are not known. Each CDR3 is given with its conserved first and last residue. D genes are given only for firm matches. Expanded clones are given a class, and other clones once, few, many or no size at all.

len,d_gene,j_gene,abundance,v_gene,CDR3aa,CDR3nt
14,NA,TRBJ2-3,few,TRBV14,CASSRYRPTDTQYF,TGTGCCAGCAGCCGATACAGACCCACAGATACGCAGTATTTT
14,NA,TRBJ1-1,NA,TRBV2,CASSVKGGDTEAFF,TGTGCCAGCAGTGTTAAGGGCGGGGACACTGAAGCTTTCTTT
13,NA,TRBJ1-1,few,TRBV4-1,CASSPRDYTEAFF,TGCGCCAGCAGCCCTAGGGACTACACTGAAGCTTTCTTT
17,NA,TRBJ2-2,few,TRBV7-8,CASSPLVSTRATGELFF,TGTGCCAGCAGCCCCCTTGTTTCGACCCGGGCCACCGGGGAGCTGTTTTTT
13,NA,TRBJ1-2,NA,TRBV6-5,CASSWDINYGYTF,TGTGCCAGCAGCTGGGACATCAACTATGGCTACACCTTC
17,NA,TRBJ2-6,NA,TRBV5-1,CASSLEGLFSGANVLTF,TGCGCCAGCAGCTTGGAGGGGCTGTTTTCTGGGGCCAACGTCCTGACTTTC
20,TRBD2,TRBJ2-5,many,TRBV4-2,CASSQDFSSGRAIESETQYF,TGTGCCAGCAGCCAAGATTTCTCTAGCGGGAGGGCCATTGAGTCGGAGACCCAGTACTTC
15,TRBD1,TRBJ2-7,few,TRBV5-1,CASRHDRGRTYEQYF,TGCGCCAGCAGGCATGACAGGGGGCGAACCTACGAGCAGTACTTC
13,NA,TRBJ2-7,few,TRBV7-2,CASSSNGYYEQYF,TGTGCCAGCAGCTCAAACGGATATTACGAGCAGTACTTC
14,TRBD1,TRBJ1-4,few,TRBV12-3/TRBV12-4,CASSYRGDNEKLFF,TGTGCCAGCAGTTACAGGGGGGATAATGAAAAACTGTTTTTT
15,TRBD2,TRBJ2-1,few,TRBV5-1,CASRWTSGGANEQFF,TGCGCCAGCAGGTGGACTAGCGGGGGGGCCAATGAGCAGTTCTTC
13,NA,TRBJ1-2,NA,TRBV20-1,CSARKDSNYGYTF,TGCAGTGCGAGAAAGGACAGTAACTATGGCTACACCTTC
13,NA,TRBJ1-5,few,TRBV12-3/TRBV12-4,CASSFEQNQPQHF,TGTGCCAGCAGTTTCGAGCAGAATCAGCCCCAGCATTTT
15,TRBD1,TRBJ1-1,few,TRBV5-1,CASSVDRGRNTEAFF,TGCGCCAGCAGCGTTGACAGGGGGCGTAACACTGAAGCTTTCTTT
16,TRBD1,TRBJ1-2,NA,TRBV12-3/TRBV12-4,CASSLGPQGATGGYTF,TGTGCCAGCAGTCTAGGACCACAGGGGGCTACGGGCGGCTACACCTTC
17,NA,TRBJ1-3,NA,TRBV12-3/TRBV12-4,CASSLSGTELSGNTIYF,TGTGCCAGCAGTTTGTCCGGGACGGAACTCTCTGGAAACACCATATATTTT
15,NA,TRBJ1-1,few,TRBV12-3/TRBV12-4,CASSPNYGVNTEAFF,TGTGCCAGCAGTCCTAACTATGGCGTGAACACTGAAGCTTTCTTT
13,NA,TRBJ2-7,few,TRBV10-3,CAISAGAVYEQYF,TGTGCCATCAGCGCCGGGGCTGTCTACGAGCAGTACTTC
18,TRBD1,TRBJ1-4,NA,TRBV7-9,CASSSYRGAFTTNEKMFF,TGTGCCAGCAGCTCGTACAGGGGGGCCTTTACAACTAATGAAAAAATGTTTTTT
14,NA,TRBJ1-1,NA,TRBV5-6,CASSPYSLNTEAFF,TGTGCCAGCAGCCCATACAGCCTGAACACTGAAGCTTTCTTT
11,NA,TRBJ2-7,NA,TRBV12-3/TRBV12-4,CASMSEREQYF,TGTGCCAGCATGAGCGAACGCGAGCAGTACTTC
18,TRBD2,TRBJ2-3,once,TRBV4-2,CASNRGASGGPRTDTQYF,TGTGCCAGCAACCGAGGGGCTAGCGGGGGGCCAAGGACAGATACGCAGTATTTT
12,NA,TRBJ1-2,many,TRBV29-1,CSVEEGGGGYTF,TGCAGCGTTGAAGAGGGGGGAGGAGGCTACACCTTC
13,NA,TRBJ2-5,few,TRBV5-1,CASSSRVGETQYF,TGCGCCAGCAGCTCCCGGGTGGGGGAGACCCAGTACTTC
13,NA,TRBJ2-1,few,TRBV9,CASRTQGGGSWFF,TGTGCCAGCCGCACACAGGGTGGGGGGAGTTGGTTCTTC
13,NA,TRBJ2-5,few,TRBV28,CASSFPPQGTQYF,TGTGCCAGCAGTTTCCCCCCCCAGGGGACCCAGTACTTC
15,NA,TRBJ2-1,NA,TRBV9,CASTREGLSYNEQFF,TGTGCCAGCACCCGAGAGGGACTGTCCTACAATGAGCAGTTCTTC
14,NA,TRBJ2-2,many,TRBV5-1,CASSLNPDTGELFF,TGCGCCAGCAGCTTGAACCCCGACACCGGGGAGCTGTTTTTT
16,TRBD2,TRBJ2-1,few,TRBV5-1,CASSPTVGLAGGEQFF,TGCGCCAGCAGCCCGACAGTAGGACTAGCGGGGGGTGAGCAGTTCTTC
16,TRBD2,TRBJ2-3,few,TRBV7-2,CASSLATSVGTDTQYF,TGTGCCAGCAGCTTAGCCACTAGCGTGGGCACAGATACGCAGTATTTT
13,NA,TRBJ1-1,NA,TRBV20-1,CSAGGGMNTEAFF,TGCAGTGCTGGAGGGGGGATGAACACTGAAGCTTTCTTT
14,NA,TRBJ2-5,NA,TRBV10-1,CASSEVAYQETQYF,TGCGCCAGCAGTGAGGTGGCGTACCAAGAGACCCAGTACTTC
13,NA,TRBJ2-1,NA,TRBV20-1,CSRDGGVGNEQFF,TGCAGTCGGGACGGGGGAGTTGGGAATGAGCAGTTCTTC
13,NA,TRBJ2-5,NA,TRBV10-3,CAISELNSETQYF,TGTGCCATCAGTGAGTTGAATTCAGAGACCCAGTACTTC
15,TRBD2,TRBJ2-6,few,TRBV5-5,CASSFGGAGANVLTF,TGTGCCAGCAGCTTCGGGGGGGCTGGGGCCAACGTCCTGACTTTC
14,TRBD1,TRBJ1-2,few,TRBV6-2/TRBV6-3,CASSSDRGLNGYTF,TGTGCCAGCAGTTCCGACAGGGGGCTGAATGGCTACACCTTC
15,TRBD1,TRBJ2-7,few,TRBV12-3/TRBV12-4,CASSLPTTGPNEQYF,TGTGCCAGCAGCCTTCCAACGACAGGGCCCAACGAGCAGTACTTC
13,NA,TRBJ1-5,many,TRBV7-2,CASSLLRDQPQHF,TGTGCCAGCAGCTTACTCAGGGATCAGCCCCAGCATTTT
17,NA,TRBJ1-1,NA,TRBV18,CASSPLVTGTRATEAFF,TGTGCCAGCTCACCCCTGGTTACCGGGACAAGGGCAACTGAAGCTTTCTTT